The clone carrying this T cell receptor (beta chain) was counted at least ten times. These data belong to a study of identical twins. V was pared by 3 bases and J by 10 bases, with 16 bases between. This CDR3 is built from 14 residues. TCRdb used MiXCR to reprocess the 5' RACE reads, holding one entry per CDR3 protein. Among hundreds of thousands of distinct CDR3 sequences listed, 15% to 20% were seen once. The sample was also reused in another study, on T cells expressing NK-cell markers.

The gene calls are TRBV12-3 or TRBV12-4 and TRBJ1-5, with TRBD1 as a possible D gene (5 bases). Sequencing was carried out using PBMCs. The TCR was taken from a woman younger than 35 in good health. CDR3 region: CASSFGQGKAPQHF. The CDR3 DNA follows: TGTGCCAGCAGTTTTGGTCAGGGAAAGGCCCCCCAGCATTTT.